This TCR beta chain was sequenced during a study of graft-versus-host responses after intestinal transplantation. Background on the study: Multivisceral, liver-intestinal, or isolated intestinal grafts were transplanted into recipients. Each recipient received anti-thymocyte globulin induction, then tacrolimus and steroids for two to three years.

The germline V gene has CDR1 SGDLS and CDR2 YYNGEE. This CDR3 is 14 amino acids long. The V gene lost 1 base and the J gene lost 10 bases, with 17 bases spanning the gap. Method: immunoSEQ multiplex PCR; TCRdb's copy keeps in-frame clones and lacks some. The repertoire holds 50,000 or so clones, with around 90% as singletons. About this clone: Its antigen is still unknown.

General study findings and limits: Allograft graft-versus-host to host-versus-graft clonal ratios ran high in patients with graft-donor T cell macrochimerism.

This TCR was sampled from a human donor who was the organ donor for an intestinal transplant. The specimen was unstimulated CD4+ T cells sorted from spleen or lymph node cells, collected before transplant. This chain connects TRBV9 to TRBJ1-1; no clear D. CDR3 DNA: TGTGCCAGCAGCGTAAGGGTTATTGGCAGCCCAGCTTTCTTT. Translation gives CASSVRVIGSPAFF. The full variable domain, rest sourced from reference TRBV9 and TRBJ1-1, is DSGVTQTPKHLITATGQRVTLRCSPRSGDLSVYWYQQSLDQGLQFLIQYYNGEERAKGNILERFSAQQFPDLHSELNLSSLELGDSALYFCASSVRVIGSPAFFGQGTRLTVV.